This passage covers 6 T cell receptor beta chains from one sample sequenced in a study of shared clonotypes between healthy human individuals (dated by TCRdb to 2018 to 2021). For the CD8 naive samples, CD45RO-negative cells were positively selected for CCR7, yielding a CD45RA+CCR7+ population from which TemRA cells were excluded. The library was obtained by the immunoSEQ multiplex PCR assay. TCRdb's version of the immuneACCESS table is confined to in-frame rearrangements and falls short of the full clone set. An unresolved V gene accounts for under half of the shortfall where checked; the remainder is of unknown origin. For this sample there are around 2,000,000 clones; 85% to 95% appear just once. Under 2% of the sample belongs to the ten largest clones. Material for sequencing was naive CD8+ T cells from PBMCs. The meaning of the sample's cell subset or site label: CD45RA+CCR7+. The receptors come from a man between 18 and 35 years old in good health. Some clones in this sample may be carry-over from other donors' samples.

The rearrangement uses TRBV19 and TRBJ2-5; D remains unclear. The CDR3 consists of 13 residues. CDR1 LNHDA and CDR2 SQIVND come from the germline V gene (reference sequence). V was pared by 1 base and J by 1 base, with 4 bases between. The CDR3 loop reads CASSIVGQETQYF. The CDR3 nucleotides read TGTGCCAGTAGTATAGTGGGCCAAGAGACCCAGTACTTC.

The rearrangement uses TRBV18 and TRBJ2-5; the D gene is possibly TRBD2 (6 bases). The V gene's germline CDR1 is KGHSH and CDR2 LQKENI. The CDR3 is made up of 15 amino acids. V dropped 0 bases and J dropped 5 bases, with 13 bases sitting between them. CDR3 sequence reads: CASSPPGGVWETQYF. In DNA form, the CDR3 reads TGTGCCAGCTCACCACCGGGGGGTGTTTGGGAGACCCAGTACTTC. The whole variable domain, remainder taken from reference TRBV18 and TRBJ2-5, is NAGVMQNPRHLVRRRGQEARLRCSPMKGHSHVYWYRQLPEEGLKFMVYLQKENIIDESGMPKERFSAEFPKEGPSILRIQQVVRGDSAAYFCASSPPGGVWETQYFGPGTRLLVL.

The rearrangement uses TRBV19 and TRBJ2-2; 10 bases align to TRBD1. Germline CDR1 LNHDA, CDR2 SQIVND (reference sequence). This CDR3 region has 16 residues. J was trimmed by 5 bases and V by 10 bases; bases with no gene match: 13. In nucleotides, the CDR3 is TGTGCCACCAGACGCGCGACAGGGGGCGAGACCGGGGAGCTGTTTTTT. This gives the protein CATRRATGGETGELFF.

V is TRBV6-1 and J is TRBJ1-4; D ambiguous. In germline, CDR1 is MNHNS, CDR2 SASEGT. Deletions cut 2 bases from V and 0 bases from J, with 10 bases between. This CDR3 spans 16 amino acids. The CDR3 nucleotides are TGTGCCAGCAGTGAATTGATAGGTGCAACTAATGAAAAACTGTTTTTT. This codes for CASSELIGATNEKLFF.

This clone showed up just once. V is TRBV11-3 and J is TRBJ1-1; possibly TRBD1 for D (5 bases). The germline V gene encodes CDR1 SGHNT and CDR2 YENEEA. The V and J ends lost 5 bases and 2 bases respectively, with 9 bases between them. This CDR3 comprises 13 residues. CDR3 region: CASSARDNTEAFF. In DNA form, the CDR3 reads TGTGCCAGCAGCGCCCGGGACAACACTGAAGCTTTCTTT.

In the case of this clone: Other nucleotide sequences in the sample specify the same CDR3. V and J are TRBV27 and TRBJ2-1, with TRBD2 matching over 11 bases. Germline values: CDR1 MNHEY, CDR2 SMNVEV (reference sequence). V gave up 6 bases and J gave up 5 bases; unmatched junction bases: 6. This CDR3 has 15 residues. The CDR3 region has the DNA TGTGCCAGCAGCCCCGGGACTAGCGGCAACAATGAGCAGTTCTTC. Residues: CASSPGTSGNNEQFF.